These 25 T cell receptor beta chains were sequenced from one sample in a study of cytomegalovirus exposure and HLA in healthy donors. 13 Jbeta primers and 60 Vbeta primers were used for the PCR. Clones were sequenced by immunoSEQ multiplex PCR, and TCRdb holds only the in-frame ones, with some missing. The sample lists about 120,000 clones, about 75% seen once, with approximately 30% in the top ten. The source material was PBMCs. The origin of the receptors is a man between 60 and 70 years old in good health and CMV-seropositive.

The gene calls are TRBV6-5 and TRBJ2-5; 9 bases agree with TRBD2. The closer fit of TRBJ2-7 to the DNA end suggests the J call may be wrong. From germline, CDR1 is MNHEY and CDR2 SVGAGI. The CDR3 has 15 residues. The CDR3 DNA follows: TGTGCCAGCAGTTACGGCCTAGCGGGGACCTACGAGCAGTACTTC. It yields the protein CASSYGLAGTYEQYF.

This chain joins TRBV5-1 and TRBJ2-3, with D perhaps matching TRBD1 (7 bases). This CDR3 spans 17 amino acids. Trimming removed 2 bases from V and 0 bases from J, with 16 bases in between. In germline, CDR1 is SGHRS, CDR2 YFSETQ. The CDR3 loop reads CASSFFGGGLSTDTQYF. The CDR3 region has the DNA TGCGCCAGCAGCTTTTTCGGAGGGGGCCTAAGCACAGATACGCAGTATTTT.

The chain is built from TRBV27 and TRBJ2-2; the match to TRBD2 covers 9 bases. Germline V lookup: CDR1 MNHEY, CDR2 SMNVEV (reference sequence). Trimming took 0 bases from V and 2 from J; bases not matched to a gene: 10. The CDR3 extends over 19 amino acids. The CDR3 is CASSLSFGLLAGNTGELFF. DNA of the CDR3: TGTGCCAGCAGTTTATCGTTCGGACTCCTAGCGGGAAACACCGGGGAGCTGTTTTTT.

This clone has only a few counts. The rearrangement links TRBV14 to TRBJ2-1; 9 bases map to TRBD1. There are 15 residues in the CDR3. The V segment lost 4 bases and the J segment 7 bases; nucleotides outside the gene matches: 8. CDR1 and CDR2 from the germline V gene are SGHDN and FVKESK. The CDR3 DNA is TGTGCCAGCAGCCTAGGACAGGGGCGGAGGAATGAGCAGTTCTTC. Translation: CASSLGQGRRNEQFF.

The CDR3 DNA sequence: TGTGCCTGGAGTGAGGGAAGGGGGCCCCAGCATTTT. Residues: CAWSEGRGPQHF. The chain recombines TRBV30 with TRBJ1-5, with D tentatively TRBD1 (5 bases). There are 12 residues in the CDR3. Germline V gene lookup returns CDR1 GTSNPN and CDR2 SVGIG (reference sequence). Trimming removed 1 base at V and 9 bases at J, with 10 bases between. Variable domain in full (rest from reference TRBV30 and TRBJ1-5): SQTIHQWPATLVQPVGSPLSLECTVEGTSNPNLYWYRQAAGRGLQLLFYSVGIGQISSEVPQNLSASRPQDRQFILSSKKLLLSDSGFYLCAWSEGRGPQHFGDGTRLSIL.

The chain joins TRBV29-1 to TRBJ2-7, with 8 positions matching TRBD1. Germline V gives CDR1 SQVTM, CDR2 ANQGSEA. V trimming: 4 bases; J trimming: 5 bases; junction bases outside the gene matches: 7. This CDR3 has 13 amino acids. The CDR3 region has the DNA TGCAGCGTTGTTCGTCAGGGGGCACACGAGCAGTACTTC. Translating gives CSVVRQGAHEQYF.

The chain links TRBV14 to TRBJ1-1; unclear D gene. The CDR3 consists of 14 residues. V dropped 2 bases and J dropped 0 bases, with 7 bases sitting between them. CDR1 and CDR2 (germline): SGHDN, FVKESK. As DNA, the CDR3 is TGTGCCAGCAGCCAAATCAACATGAACACTGAAGCTTTCTTT. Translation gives CASSQINMNTEAFF.

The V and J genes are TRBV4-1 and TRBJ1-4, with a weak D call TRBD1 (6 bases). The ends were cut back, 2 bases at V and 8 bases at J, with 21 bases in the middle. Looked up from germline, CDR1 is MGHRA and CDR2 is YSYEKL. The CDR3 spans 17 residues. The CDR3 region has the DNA TGCGCCAGCAGCCAACCCTCTGAGAAGGGGGGAGGGGAAAAACTGTTTTTT. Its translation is CASSQPSEKGGGEKLFF.

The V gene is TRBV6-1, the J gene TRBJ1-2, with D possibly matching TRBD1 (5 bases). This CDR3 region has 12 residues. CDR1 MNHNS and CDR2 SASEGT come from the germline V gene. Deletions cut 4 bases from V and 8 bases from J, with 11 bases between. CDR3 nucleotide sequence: TGTGCCAGCAGTGTGACAGTGAGGGGCTACACCTTC. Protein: CASSVTVRGYTF.

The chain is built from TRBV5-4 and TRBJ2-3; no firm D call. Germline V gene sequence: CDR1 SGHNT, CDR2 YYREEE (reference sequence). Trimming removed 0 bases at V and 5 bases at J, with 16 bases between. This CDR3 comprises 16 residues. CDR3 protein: CASSLVGGVVRDTQYF. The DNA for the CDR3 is TGTGCCAGCAGCTTGGTAGGTGGAGTTGTCAGAGATACGCAGTATTTT.

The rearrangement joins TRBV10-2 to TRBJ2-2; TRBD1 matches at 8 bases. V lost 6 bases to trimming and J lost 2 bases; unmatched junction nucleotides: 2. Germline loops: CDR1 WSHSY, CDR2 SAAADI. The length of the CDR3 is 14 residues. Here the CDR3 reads CASRTGVNTGELFF. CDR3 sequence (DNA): TGCGCCAGCAGGACAGGGGTTAACACCGGGGAGCTGTTTTTT.

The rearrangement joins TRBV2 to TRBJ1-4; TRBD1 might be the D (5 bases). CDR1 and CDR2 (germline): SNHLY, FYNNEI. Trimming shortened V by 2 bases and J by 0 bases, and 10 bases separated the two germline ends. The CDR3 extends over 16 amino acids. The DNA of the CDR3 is TGTGCCAGCAGTGAAAAGGGGCCCTCAACTAATGAAAAACTGTTTTTT. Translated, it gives CASSEKGPSTNEKLFF.

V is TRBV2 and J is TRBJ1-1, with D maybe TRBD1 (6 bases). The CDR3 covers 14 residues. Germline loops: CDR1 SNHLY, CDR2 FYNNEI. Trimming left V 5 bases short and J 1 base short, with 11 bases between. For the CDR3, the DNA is TGTGCCAGCAGTCGGACAGCCGCGAACACTGAAGCTTTCTTT. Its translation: CASSRTAANTEAFF.

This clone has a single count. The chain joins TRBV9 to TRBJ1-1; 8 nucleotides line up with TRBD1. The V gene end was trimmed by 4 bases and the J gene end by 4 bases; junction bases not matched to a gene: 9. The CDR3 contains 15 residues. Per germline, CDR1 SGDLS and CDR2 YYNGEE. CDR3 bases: TGTGCCAGCAGCCCCCGGGGACAGGACCCCACTGAAGCTTTCTTT. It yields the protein CASSPRGQDPTEAFF.

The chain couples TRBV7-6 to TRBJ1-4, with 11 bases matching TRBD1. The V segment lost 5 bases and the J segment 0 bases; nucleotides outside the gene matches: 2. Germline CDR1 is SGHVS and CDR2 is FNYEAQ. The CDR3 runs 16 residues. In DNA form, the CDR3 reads TGTGCCAGCAGCCCGGGACAGGGGGCAACTAATGAAAAACTGTTTTTT. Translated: CASSPGQGATNEKLFF.

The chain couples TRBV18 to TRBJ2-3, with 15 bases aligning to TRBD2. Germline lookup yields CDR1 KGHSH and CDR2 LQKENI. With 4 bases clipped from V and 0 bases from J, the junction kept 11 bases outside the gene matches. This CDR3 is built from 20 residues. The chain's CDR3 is CASSRQWTSGRETSTDTQYF. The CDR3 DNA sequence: TGTGCCAGCTCACGTCAATGGACTAGCGGGAGGGAGACTAGCACAGATACGCAGTATTTT.

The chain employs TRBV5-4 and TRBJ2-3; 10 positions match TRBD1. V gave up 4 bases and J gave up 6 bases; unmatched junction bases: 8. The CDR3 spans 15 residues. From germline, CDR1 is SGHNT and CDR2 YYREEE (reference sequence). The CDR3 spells CASSRDRGLGDTQYF. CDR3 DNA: TGTGCCAGCAGCCGAGACAGGGGGCTTGGGGATACGCAGTATTTT.

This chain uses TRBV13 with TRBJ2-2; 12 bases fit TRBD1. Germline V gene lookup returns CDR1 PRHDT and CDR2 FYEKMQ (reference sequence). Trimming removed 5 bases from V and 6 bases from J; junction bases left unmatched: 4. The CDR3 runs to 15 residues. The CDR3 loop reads CASSAGQGAAGELFF. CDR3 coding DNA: TGTGCCAGCAGCGCGGGACAGGGGGCGGCCGGGGAGCTGTTTTTT.

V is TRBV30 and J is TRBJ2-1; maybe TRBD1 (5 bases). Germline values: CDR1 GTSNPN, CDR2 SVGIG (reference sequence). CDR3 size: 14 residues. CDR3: CASEQLDSSVEQFF. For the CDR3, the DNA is TGTGCTTCCGAACAACTTGACAGTTCTGTCGAGCAGTTCTTC.

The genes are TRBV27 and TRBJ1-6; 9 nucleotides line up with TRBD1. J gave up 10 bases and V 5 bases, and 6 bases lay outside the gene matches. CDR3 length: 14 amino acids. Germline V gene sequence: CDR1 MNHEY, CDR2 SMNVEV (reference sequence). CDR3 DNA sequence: TGTGCCAGCAGTGTACAGGGGGCGGAATCACCCCTCCACTTT. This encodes CASSVQGAESPLHF.

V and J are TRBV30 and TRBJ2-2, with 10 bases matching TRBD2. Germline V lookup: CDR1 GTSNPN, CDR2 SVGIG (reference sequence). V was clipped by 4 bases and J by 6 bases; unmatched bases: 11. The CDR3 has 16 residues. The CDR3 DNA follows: TGTGCCTGGATTAAACCCGGAGCGGGAGGGCCCGGGGAGCTGTTTTTT. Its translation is CAWIKPGAGGPGELFF.

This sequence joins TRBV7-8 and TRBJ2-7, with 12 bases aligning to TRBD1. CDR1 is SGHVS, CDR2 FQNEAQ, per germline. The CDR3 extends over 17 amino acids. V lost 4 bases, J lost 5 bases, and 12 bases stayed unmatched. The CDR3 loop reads CASSSTVGQGATHEQYF. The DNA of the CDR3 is TGTGCCAGCAGCTCAACCGTGGGACAGGGGGCGACCCACGAGCAGTACTTC.

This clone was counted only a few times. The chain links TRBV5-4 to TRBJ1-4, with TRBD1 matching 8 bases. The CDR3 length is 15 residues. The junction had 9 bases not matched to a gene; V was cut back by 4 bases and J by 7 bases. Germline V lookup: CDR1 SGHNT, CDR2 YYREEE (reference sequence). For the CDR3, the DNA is TGTGCCAGCAGCGTGGTACAGGGGGTGGGTGAAAAACTGTTTTTT. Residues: CASSVVQGVGEKLFF.

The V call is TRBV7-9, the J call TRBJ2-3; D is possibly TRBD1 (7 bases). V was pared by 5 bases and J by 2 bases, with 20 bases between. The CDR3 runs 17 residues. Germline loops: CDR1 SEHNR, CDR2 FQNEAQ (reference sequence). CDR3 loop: CASSAGTAVLHTDTQYF. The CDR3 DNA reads TGTGCCAGCAGCGCGGGGACAGCTGTCCTCCACACAGATACGCAGTATTTT.

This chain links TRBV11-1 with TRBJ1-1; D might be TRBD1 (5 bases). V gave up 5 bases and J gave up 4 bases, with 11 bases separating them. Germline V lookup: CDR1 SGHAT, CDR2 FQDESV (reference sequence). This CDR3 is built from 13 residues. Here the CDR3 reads CASSGSRVTEAFF. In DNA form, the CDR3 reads TGTGCCAGCAGCGGTAGCAGGGTCACTGAAGCTTTCTTT.